Described below is a single T cell receptor (beta chain) sequence and its context. The antigen is unknown. This record comes from a study of cytomegalovirus exposure and HLA in healthy donors. Overall study results and limits: A few of the chains that were CMV-associated were confirmed in vitro to be specific for CMV antigens. The study put 150 to 200 TCR beta chains on its list as cytomegalovirus-associated. Using the classifier, cytomegalovirus status was reportedly diagnosed with high specificity and sensitivity.

The repertoire was sequenced with immunoSEQ multiplex PCR; TCRdb's copy has only in-frame clones and lacks some. Of under 150,000 clones listed, around 87% were seen once; the top ten hold 8.7%. Looked up from germline, CDR1 is SGHNT and CDR2 is YENEEA. The ends lost 1 base at V and 3 bases at J; junction bases unmatched: 13. The CDR3 runs 18 residues. The clonotype originates from a man aged 18 to 30 in good health and CMV-seropositive. Sequenced material: PBMCs. The genes are TRBV11-3 and TRBJ2-7, with 9 bases matching TRBD1. The CDR3 loop reads CASSLGDRAVSSDYEQYF. DNA for the CDR3: TGTGCCAGCAGCTTAGGGGACAGGGCCGTCTCTAGCGACTACGAGCAGTACTTC.